One sample yielded the 25 T cell receptor beta chains listed below, sequenced in a study of response to subunit inactivated influenza vaccine. MiXCR, applied by TCRdb to the RT-PCR reads, yields one record per CDR3 protein. The table includes 860,000 or so distinct CDR3 sequences, roughly 20% detected once. The material sequenced was PBMCs from blood, taken about 5 days after vaccination. The receptor set was obtained from a man aged 50-60 years who received an inactivated influenza vaccine.

This clonotype was detected only a few times. The chain recombines TRBV19 with TRBJ2-3, with 7 bases fitting TRBD1. CDR1 is LNHDA and CDR2 is SQIVND in the germline V gene (reference sequence). The ends lost 4 bases at V and 8 bases at J; junction bases unmatched: 9. CDR3 length equals 14 residues. CDR3 DNA sequence: TGTGCCAGTAGTAGCCAGGGACAGTTGGTTACGCAGTATTTT. This gives the protein CASSSQGQLVTQYF.

In its sample, this clonotype was seen a few times. V and J are TRBV7-2 and TRBJ2-2; 8 positions agree with TRBD1. V lost 4 bases, J lost 6 bases, and 4 bases stayed unmatched. This CDR3 spans 14 amino acids. Germline values: CDR1 SGHTA, CDR2 FQGNSA. CDR3 DNA sequence: TGTGCCAGCAGCTCGGACAGGGTGGCCGGGGAGCTGTTTTTT. This translates into CASSSDRVAGELFF.

The chain joins TRBV18 to TRBJ2-7; D is unresolved. Germline V gives CDR1 KGHSH, CDR2 LQKENI. CDR3 length: 11 amino acids. The V gene lost 10 bases and the J gene lost 5 bases, with 12 bases spanning the gap. In DNA, the CDR3 is TGTGCCACCCGGAGTCCCAACGAGCAGTACTTC. This codes for CATRSPNEQYF.

The V and J genes are TRBV5-4 and TRBJ2-1, with 14 bases fitting TRBD2. Germline V gives CDR1 SGHNT, CDR2 YYREEE (reference sequence). Trimming removed 4 bases from V and 6 bases from J; junction bases left unmatched: 6. This CDR3 has 16 amino acids. CDR3 loop: CASSRGLAGAPNEQFF. DNA for the CDR3: TGTGCCAGCAGCAGGGGACTAGCGGGAGCCCCCAATGAGCAGTTCTTC.

This clonotype was observed at least ten times. CDR3 region: CASSYGLGSYNEQFF. Written as DNA, the CDR3 is TGTGCCAGCAGCTACGGCCTCGGCTCCTACAATGAGCAGTTCTTC. This chain links TRBV7-9 with TRBJ2-1; the D is unclear. The CDR3 covers 15 residues. CDR1 is SEHNR and CDR2 is FQNEAQ in the germline V gene (reference sequence). Trimming shortened V by 4 bases and J by 0 bases, and 10 bases separated the two germline ends.

This clonotype was found a few times. The gene calls are TRBV5-5 and TRBJ2-4; 9 bases align to TRBD1. V trimming: 7 bases; J trimming: 8 bases; junction bases outside the gene matches: 16. The CDR3 is 16 amino acids. Germline values: CDR1 SGHKS, CDR2 YYEKEE (reference sequence). In nucleotides, the CDR3 is TGTGCCAGCTGCCCCCACAGGACAGGGGCTTATGACATTCAGTACTTC. Translation: CASCPHRTGAYDIQYF.

This chain connects TRBV12-3 or TRBV12-4 to TRBJ1-1; D remains ambiguous. The CDR3 has 14 amino acids. V dropped 5 bases and J dropped 3 bases, with 13 bases sitting between them. CDR3 nucleotides: TGTGCCAGCAGTGTTGGCGGGGTGTACACTGAAGCTTTCTTT. Translating gives CASSVGGVYTEAFF.

This clonotype was counted between two and nine times. This chain connects TRBV12-3 or TRBV12-4 to TRBJ2-1; D call uncertain. The CDR3 consists of 15 residues. V was pared by 5 bases and J by 0 bases, with 11 bases between. The CDR3 DNA reads TGTGCCAGCAGTCCCCTTATAAGCTCCTACAATGAGCAGTTCTTC. This translates into CASSPLISSYNEQFF.

The chain carries TRBV12-3 or TRBV12-4 and TRBJ2-3; 11 bases are shared with TRBD2. The CDR3 covers 20 residues. The junction had 15 bases not matched to a gene; V was cut back by 4 bases and J by 0 bases. The CDR3 region has the DNA TGTGCCAGCAGTTCGTCTAGCGGGGGGACTCAACGTGCTAGCACAGATACGCAGTATTTT. Translation: CASSSSSGGTQRASTDTQYF.

The gene calls are TRBV28 and TRBJ2-3; 7 bases are a match to TRBD1. J gave up 4 bases and V 5 bases, and 6 bases lay outside the gene matches. The length of the CDR3 is 14 residues. CDR1 is MDHEN and CDR2 is SYDVKM in the germline V gene. This CDR3 is CASSGTAVADTQYF. DNA for the CDR3: TGTGCCAGCAGTGGGACAGCAGTCGCAGATACGCAGTATTTT.

Only a few counts were recorded for this clonotype. The rearrangement links TRBV20-1 to TRBJ2-3, with 12 bases aligning to TRBD2. The germline CDR1 and CDR2 sequences are DFQATT and SNEGSKA (reference sequence). The CDR3 runs 15 residues. V was clipped by 6 bases and J by 5 bases; unmatched bases: 9. The CDR3 spells CSAIGLAGWLDTQYF. DNA of the CDR3: TGCAGTGCCATCGGACTAGCGGGATGGTTAGATACGCAGTATTTT.

This clonotype has just a few counts. The chain carries TRBV3-1 and TRBJ2-1; 10 nucleotides align to TRBD2. The CDR3 has 16 amino acids. Trimming cost V 2 bases and J 9 bases; bases outside gene matches: 10. The germline V gene encodes CDR1 LGHDT and CDR2 YNNKEL (reference sequence). CDR3 protein: CASSQPRLAGVGEQFF. The CDR3 DNA is TGTGCCAGCAGCCAACCTAGGCTAGCGGGAGTTGGTGAGCAGTTCTTC.

This clonotype was counted between two and nine times. CDR3 protein: CSVNPAGQPSQYF. The CDR3, as DNA: TGCAGCGTTAACCCCGCGGGACAGCCATCGCAGTACTTC. This chain uses TRBV29-1 with TRBJ2-5; a weak D match, TRBD1 (7 bases). Germline V gives CDR1 SQVTM, CDR2 ANQGSEA. The CDR3 loop spans 13 amino acids. The V and J ends lost 5 bases and 11 bases respectively, with 21 bases between them.

On this clonotype: This may be a read error: a much more frequent sequence differs by one nucleotide. CDR3: CAITVQGMQTQYF. The CDR3 DNA is TGTGCCATCACTGTACAGGGGATGCAGACCCAGTACTTC. J is TRBJ2-5 and V is TRBV10-3; 7 positions match TRBD1. V shed 7 bases, J shed 6 bases, and the junction held 8 bases outside the gene matches. Germline CDR1 ENHRY, CDR2 SYGVKD. The CDR3 is 13 amino acids.

The gene calls are TRBV28 and TRBJ1-1, with 9 positions matching TRBD1. The CDR3 is 15 amino acids. Per the germline V gene, CDR1 is MDHEN and CDR2 is SYDVKM. The J segment lost 1 base and the V segment lost 9 bases, leaving 9 bases of the junction unmatched. The CDR3 region has the DNA TGTGCCAGTGGGACAGGGCGTGTTAAGAACACTGAAGCTTTCTTT. Protein product: CASGTGRVKNTEAFF.

This clonotype was counted a few times. DNA for the CDR3: TGTGCCAGCAGTTTAGTCGGGGCCAGCACCTACGAGCAGTACTTC. Protein product: CASSLVGASTYEQYF. This chain links TRBV12-3 or TRBV12-4 with TRBJ2-7, with D perhaps matching TRBD1 or TRBD2 (5 bases each). The CDR3 runs 15 residues. The V end was cut by 1 base, the J end by 2 bases, with 12 bases between.

The chain employs TRBV2 and TRBJ2-7, with D perhaps assigned TRBD1 or TRBD2 (5 bases each). The V gene's germline CDR1 is SNHLY and CDR2 FYNNEI. This CDR3 is 13 amino acids long. The V gene lost 6 bases and the J gene lost 7 bases, with 16 bases spanning the gap. The CDR3 sequence is CASRRDGLMEQYF. DNA of the CDR3: TGTGCCAGCAGAAGGGACGGGTTGATGGAGCAGTACTTC.

This rearrangement joins TRBV19 to TRBJ2-7; D may be TRBD2 (6 bases). The germline V and J ends were trimmed by 3 bases and 2 bases, with 11 bases remaining between them. The CDR3 extends over 14 amino acids. Germline V gene data show CDR1 as LNHDA and CDR2 as SQIVND (reference sequence). The CDR3 nucleotides read TGTGCCAGTAGTATGGGCGGGGACCCCTACGAGCAGTACTTC. This encodes CASSMGGDPYEQYF.

The chain is built from TRBV5-6 and TRBJ2-7, with 9 bases matching TRBD1. The CDR3 contains 16 residues. The V gene's germline CDR1 is SGHDT and CDR2 YYEEEE. V shed 5 bases and J 4 bases; nucleotides not matched to a gene: 13. CDR3 nucleotides: TGTGCCAGCAGAGACAGAACACAGGGGGCAAGATACGAGCAGTACTTC. Amino acid sequence: CASRDRTQGARYEQYF.

The J gene is TRBJ2-1, the V gene TRBV5-1; the match to TRBD2 covers 13 bases. Trimming at V came to 4 bases and at J to 8 bases, leaving 12 bases not matched to a gene. There are 17 residues in the CDR3. CDR1 and CDR2 from the germline V gene are SGHRS and YFSETQ. CDR3 sequence reads: CASSPLWTSGSVHEQFF. The CDR3 coding sequence is TGCGCCAGCAGCCCGCTATGGACTAGCGGGAGTGTCCATGAGCAGTTCTTC.

This rearrangement joins TRBV7-9 to TRBJ2-7, with TRBD1 as a possible D gene (6 bases). V was clipped by 4 bases and J by 3 bases, with 10 bases between them. Germline V gene data show CDR1 as SEHNR and CDR2 as FQNEAQ (reference sequence). This CDR3 region has 13 residues. The CDR3 protein is CASSSPQGYEQYF. The CDR3 DNA follows: TGTGCCAGCAGCTCCCCACAGGGCTACGAGCAGTACTTC.

This clonotype was detected only a few times. The J gene is TRBJ1-4, the V gene TRBV20-1; D unresolved. The V gene's germline CDR1 is DFQATT and CDR2 SNEGSKA (reference sequence). This CDR3 is built from 12 residues. Trimming left V 3 bases short and J 4 bases short, with 6 bases between. The CDR3 sequence: CSASAVNEKLFF. The CDR3 DNA reads as TGCAGTGCTAGCGCAGTTAATGAAAAACTGTTTTTT.

This clonotype was picked up a small number of times. The chain employs TRBV4-1 and TRBJ2-3; TRBD2 is a possible D gene (5 bases). The CDR3 loop spans 14 amino acids. Germline V gene data show CDR1 as MGHRA and CDR2 as YSYEKL. With 2 bases removed from V and 3 bases from J, the gap between germline ends came to 9 bases. The chain's CDR3 is CASSQPGSTDTQYF. CDR3 DNA: TGCGCCAGCAGCCAACCGGGGTCAACAGATACGCAGTATTTT.

This clonotype turned up a few times. The V gene is TRBV4-1, the J gene TRBJ2-5, with a weak D call TRBD1 (5 bases). The CDR3 covers 17 residues. The germline gives CDR1 MGHRA, CDR2 YSYEKL. The V end lost 0 bases, the J end lost 6 bases, and 20 bases lay between the germline ends. DNA for the CDR3: TGCGCCAGCAGCCAAGATGATCGGGCGGACATCGGAAAGACCCAGTACTTC. Translation: CASSQDDRADIGKTQYF.

This clonotype was seen more than once but under ten times. The chain uses TRBV20-1 and TRBJ2-4, with TRBD2 as a possible D gene (5 bases). Germline values: CDR1 DFQATT, CDR2 SNEGSKA (reference sequence). CDR3 length equals 11 residues. Between the trimmed V and J ends, which lost 4 bases and 7 bases, there was a span of 8 bases. The CDR3 DNA follows: TGCAGTGCTAATGGACTCAACATTCAGTACTTC. It encodes CSANGLNIQYF.